These 16 T cell receptor beta chains came from one sample sequenced in a study of molecular identifiers for immune sequencing clone quantification. MiXCR, run by TCRdb on the PCR reads, gives a single entry per CDR3 protein. The sample carries a few hundred thousand distinct CDR3 sequences, roughly a quarter recorded once. Sequenced sample: naive CD8+ T cells from blood, with Jurkat cell RNA spiked in. Regarding subset: FACS-sorted CD8+CD4-CCR7+CD45RA+ naive T cells. These receptors were obtained from a human donor in good health. Some libraries in this study had Jurkat cell RNA spiked in.

A word on this clonotype: With a much larger clone just one base away, this may be a read error. The V and J genes are TRBV5-3 and TRBJ1-2, with D maybe TRBD1 (5 bases). TRBV5-3 is recorded as an ORF, its role being uncertain. This CDR3 is built from 16 residues. Written as DNA, the CDR3 is TGTACCAGCAGCTTGGAGTCTACGGGGCTAGGCTATGGCTACACCTTC. As protein: CTSSLESTGLGYGYTF.

This rearrangement joins TRBV28 to TRBJ2-7; either TRBD1 or TRBD2 may fit D (6 bases each). Germline V gene data show CDR1 as MDHEN and CDR2 as SYDVKM. V was pared by 1 base and J by 0 bases, with 13 bases between. The CDR3 has 16 residues. The CDR3 sequence is CASSLFGGQGSYEQYF. CDR3 in DNA: TGTGCCAGCAGTTTATTCGGGGGACAAGGCTCCTACGAGCAGTACTTC.

This clonotype appeared a few times. The genes are TRBV11-2 and TRBJ2-5, with D hard to call. The CDR3 runs to 13 residues. Trimming stripped 0 bases from V and 8 bases from J, with 10 bases between. Looked up from germline, CDR1 is SGHAT and CDR2 is FQNNGV. This CDR3 is CASSLDGPKTQYF. CDR3 DNA: TGTGCCAGCAGCTTAGATGGGCCCAAAACCCAGTACTTC.

This clonotype was seen a few times. This chain uses TRBV12-3 or TRBV12-4 with TRBJ1-5; 7 bases line up with TRBD1. V shed 4 bases, J shed 2 bases, and the junction held 8 bases outside the gene matches. CDR3 length: 16 residues. This chain's CDR3 is CASSSEGAVGNQPQHF. CDR3 in DNA: TGTGCCAGCAGTTCTGAGGGGGCGGTCGGCAATCAGCCCCAGCATTTT.

The chain combines TRBV27 with TRBJ1-4; 9 bases fit TRBD1. Per the germline V gene, CDR1 is MNHEY and CDR2 is SMNVEV (reference sequence). The CDR3 extends over 14 amino acids. Trimming cost V 6 bases and J 7 bases; bases outside gene matches: 6. CDR3 sequence (DNA): TGTGCCAGCAGACCACAGGGGGCAGCTGAAAAACTGTTTTTT. Translating gives CASRPQGAAEKLFF.

This clonotype was seen many times. The rearrangement joins TRBV19 to TRBJ1-5; D remains unclear. The length of the CDR3 is 13 residues. Trimming removed 1 base at V and 5 bases at J, with 6 bases between. Germline V gene lookup returns CDR1 LNHDA and CDR2 SQIVND (reference sequence). The CDR3 coding sequence is TGTGCCAGTAGTATAGCTCTGGATCAGCCCCAGCATTTT. Amino acid sequence: CASSIALDQPQHF.

This clonotype was observed a few times. The gene calls are TRBV30 and TRBJ2-7, with 7 positions matching TRBD1. The CDR3 contains 12 residues. V trimming: 4 bases; J trimming: 5 bases; junction bases outside the gene matches: 5. Per the germline V gene, CDR1 is GTSNPN and CDR2 is SVGIG (reference sequence). CDR3 nucleotides: TGTGCCTGGACAGGGGGTAGCAACGAGCAGTACTTC. Protein: CAWTGGSNEQYF. The full variable domain, with the rest looked up from reference TRBV30 and TRBJ2-7, is SQTIHQWPATLVQPVGSPLSLECTVEGTSNPNLYWYRQAAGRGLQLLFYSVGIGQISSEVPQNLSASRPQDRQFILSSKKLLLSDSGFYLCAWTGGSNEQYFGPGTRLTVT.

In regard to this clonotype: With a much larger clone just one base away, this may be a read error. The chain employs TRBV28 and TRBJ2-3; the D gene is possibly TRBD2 (6 bases). The V and J ends lost 6 bases and 6 bases respectively, with 19 bases between them. This CDR3 is 15 amino acids long. Germline CDR1 and CDR2: MDHEN and SYDVKM. The DNA for the CDR3 is TGTGCCAGCAGCCCCGGGAACGGGGACTCGGATACGCAGTATTTT. This codes for CASSPGNGDSDTQYF.

This clonotype came up many times. The gene calls are TRBV6-5 and TRBJ1-5; D unclear. CDR1 is MNHEY, CDR2 SVGAGI, per germline. V gave up 8 bases and J gave up 7 bases, with 12 bases separating them. CDR3 length: 12 amino acids. CDR3 loop: CASGAGVQPQHF. DNA of the CDR3: TGTGCCAGCGGAGCCGGGGTACAGCCCCAGCATTTT.

This clonotype was detected many times. The chain is built from TRBV4-1 and TRBJ1-1; 7 bases map to TRBD1. The CDR3 totals 13 residues. From germline, CDR1 is MGHRA and CDR2 YSYEKL. Germline trimming cut 2 bases from V and 6 bases from J; bases unmatched to any gene: 3. The CDR3 spells CASSQQGEAEAFF. The CDR3 nucleotides read TGCGCCAGCAGCCAACAGGGGGAGGCTGAAGCTTTCTTT.

This clonotype was recorded at least ten times. This chain links TRBV30 with TRBJ1-1; D not resolved. Per the germline V gene, CDR1 is GTSNPN and CDR2 is SVGIG (reference sequence). Trimming shortened V by 0 bases and J by 3 bases, and 2 bases separated the two germline ends. CDR3 length: 11 amino acids. The CDR3 bases are TGTGCCTGGAGTGTAGACACTGAAGCTTTCTTT. It encodes CAWSVDTEAFF.

On this clonotype: A much larger clone differs by one base, so this may be a read error. The chain carries TRBV12-3 or TRBV12-4 and TRBJ2-1, with D possibly being TRBD2 (7 bases). CDR3 length equals 16 residues. V lost 6 bases, J lost 5 bases, and 20 bases lay in between. DNA for the CDR3: TGTGCCAGCAGCCCATGGGGGGGGCCCTTTAACAATGAGCAGTTCTTC. Translated: CASSPWGGPFNNEQFF.

Note on this clonotype: A much more abundant neighbour one base away suggests this may be a read error. V and J are TRBV4-3 and TRBJ1-1; D might be TRBD1 (5 bases). This CDR3 is built from 15 residues. Germline V lookup: CDR1 LGHNA, CDR2 YSLEER. The CDR3 protein is CASSQDGGGLTAAFF. CDR3 DNA: TGCGCCAGCAGCCAAGATGGTGGGGGACTTACTGCAGCTTTCTTT.

The sample holds a few counts of this clonotype. This rearrangement joins TRBV6-2 or TRBV6-3 to TRBJ1-6, with D perhaps TRBD1 (5 bases). The germline CDR1 and CDR2 sequences are MNHEY and SVGEGT. This CDR3 is built from 15 residues. Trimming shortened V by 4 bases and J by 9 bases, and 16 bases separated the two germline ends. The CDR3 DNA is TGTGCCAGCAGTTCCGGGACGCCGGGGATTTCACCCCTCCACTTT. This translates into CASSSGTPGISPLHF.

This clonotype was seen at least ten times. V is TRBV7-9 and J is TRBJ2-2; possible D gene TRBD2, 5 bases. Germline V gives CDR1 SEHNR, CDR2 FQNEAQ (reference sequence). V was shortened by 1 base and J by 4 bases, with 13 bases between the two germline ends. The CDR3 is 16 residues long. In nucleotides, the CDR3 is TGTGCCAGCAGCTTAGTTTCCAGCGGATCCACCGGGGAGCTGTTTTTT. This codes for CASSLVSSGSTGELFF.

Of note for this clonotype: Lacking the conserved final phenylalanine or tryptophan, this CDR3 likely reflects a read error. The chain joins TRBV5-1 to TRBJ2-1; TRBD1 might be the D (6 bases). The CDR3 runs 16 residues. CDR1 and CDR2 from the germline V gene are SGHRS and YFSETQ. With 0 bases removed from V and 9 bases from J, the gap between germline ends came to 19 bases. The CDR3 reads CASSLATGGFEGEQFV. The CDR3, as DNA: TGCGCCAGCAGCTTGGCCACTGGGGGCTTTGAGGGTGAGCAGTTCGTC.